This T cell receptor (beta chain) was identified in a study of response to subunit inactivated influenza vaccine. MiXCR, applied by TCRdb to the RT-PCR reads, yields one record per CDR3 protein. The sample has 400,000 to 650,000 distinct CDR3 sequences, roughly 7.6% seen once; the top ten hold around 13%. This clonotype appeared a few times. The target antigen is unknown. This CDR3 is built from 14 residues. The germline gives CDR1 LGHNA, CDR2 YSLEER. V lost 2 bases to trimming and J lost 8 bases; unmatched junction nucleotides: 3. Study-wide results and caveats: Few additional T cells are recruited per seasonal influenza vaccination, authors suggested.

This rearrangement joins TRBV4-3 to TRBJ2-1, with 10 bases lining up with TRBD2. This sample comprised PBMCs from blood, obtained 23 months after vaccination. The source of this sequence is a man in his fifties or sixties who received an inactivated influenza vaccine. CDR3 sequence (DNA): TGCGCCAGCAGCCAAACTAGCGGGATCGATGAGCAGTTCTTC. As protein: CASSQTSGIDEQFF.